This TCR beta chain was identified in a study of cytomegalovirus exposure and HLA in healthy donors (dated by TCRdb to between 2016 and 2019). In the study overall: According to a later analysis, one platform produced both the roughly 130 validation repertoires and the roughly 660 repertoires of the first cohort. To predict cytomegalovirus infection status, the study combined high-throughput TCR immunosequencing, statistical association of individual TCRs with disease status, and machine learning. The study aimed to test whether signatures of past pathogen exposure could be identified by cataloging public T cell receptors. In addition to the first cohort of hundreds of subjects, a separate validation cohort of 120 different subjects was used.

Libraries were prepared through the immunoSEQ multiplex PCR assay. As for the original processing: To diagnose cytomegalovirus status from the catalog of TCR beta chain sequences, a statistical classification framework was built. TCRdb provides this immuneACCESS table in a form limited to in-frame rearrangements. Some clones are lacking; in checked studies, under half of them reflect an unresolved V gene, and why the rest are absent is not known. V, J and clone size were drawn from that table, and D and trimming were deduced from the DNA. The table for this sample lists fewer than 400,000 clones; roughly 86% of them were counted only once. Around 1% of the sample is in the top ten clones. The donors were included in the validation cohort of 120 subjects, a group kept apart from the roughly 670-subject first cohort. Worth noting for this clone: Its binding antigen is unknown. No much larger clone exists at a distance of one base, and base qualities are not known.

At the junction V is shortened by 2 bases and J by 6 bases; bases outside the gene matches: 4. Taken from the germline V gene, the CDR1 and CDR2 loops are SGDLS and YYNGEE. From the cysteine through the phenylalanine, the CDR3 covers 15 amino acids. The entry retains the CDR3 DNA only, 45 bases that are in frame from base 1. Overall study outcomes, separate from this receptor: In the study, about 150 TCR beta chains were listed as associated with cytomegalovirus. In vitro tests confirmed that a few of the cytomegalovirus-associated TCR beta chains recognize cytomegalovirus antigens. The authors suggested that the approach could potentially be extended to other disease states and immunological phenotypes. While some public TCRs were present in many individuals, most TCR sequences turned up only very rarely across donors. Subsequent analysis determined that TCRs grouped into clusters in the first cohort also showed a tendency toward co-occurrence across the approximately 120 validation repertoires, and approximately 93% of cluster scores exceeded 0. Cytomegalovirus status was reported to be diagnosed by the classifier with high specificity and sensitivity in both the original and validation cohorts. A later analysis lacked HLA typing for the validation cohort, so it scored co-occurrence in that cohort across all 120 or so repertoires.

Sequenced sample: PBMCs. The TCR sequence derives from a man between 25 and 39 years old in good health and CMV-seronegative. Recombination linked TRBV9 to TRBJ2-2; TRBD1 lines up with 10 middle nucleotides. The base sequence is TGTGCCAGCAGCGTCCGGGACAGGGGCCCCGGGGAGCTGTTTTTT. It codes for CASSVRDRGPGELFF. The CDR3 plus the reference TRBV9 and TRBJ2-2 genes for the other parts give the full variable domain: DSGVTQTPKHLITATGQRVTLRCSPRSGDLSVYWYQQSLDQGLQFLIQYYNGEERAKGNILERFSAQQFPDLHSELNLSSLELGDSALYFCASSVRDRGPGELFFGEGSRLTVL.